This entry lists 4 T cell receptor beta chains sequenced from one sample in a study of blood T cells in healthy people across ages. Sample-barcoded 5' priming and a J-beta primer mix drove a second PCR of about 6 to 12 cycles. TCRdb re-analysed the 5' RACE reads in MiXCR, keeping a single row per CDR3 protein. The sample consists of hundreds of thousands of distinct CDR3 sequences, approximately 30% of them appearing once. Material: blood. The receptors stem from an elderly woman in good health.

The table lists this clonotype with many counts. The chain recombines TRBV7-2 with TRBJ2-7; D is perhaps TRBD1 (6 bases). V lost 3 bases and J lost 1, with 10 bases in between. The germline V gene has CDR1 SGHTA and CDR2 FQGNSA. This CDR3 has 14 amino acids. Here the CDR3 reads CASSFWTESYEQYF. As DNA, the CDR3 is TGTGCCAGCAGCTTTTGGACAGAATCCTACGAGCAGTACTTC.

Many counts were recorded for this clonotype. This chain joins TRBV7-2 and TRBJ2-1; TRBD1 is a possible D gene (6 bases). The CDR3 covers 16 residues. The germline V gene has CDR1 SGHTA and CDR2 FQGNSA. V was clipped by 7 bases and J by 2 bases, with 18 bases between them. CDR3 sequence: CASNQDTGSPYNEQFF. CDR3 in DNA: TGTGCCAGCAACCAAGACACAGGGAGTCCCTACAATGAGCAGTTCTTC.

The genes are TRBV18 and TRBJ2-7, with D unresolved. Germline CDR1 reads KGHSH; CDR2 reads LQKENI. Deletions cut 3 bases from V and 3 bases from J, with 15 bases between. The CDR3 runs 15 residues. The CDR3 protein is CASSPPRQSFYEQYF. CDR3 DNA sequence: TGTGCCAGCTCACCCCCCAGGCAAAGTTTCTACGAGCAGTACTTC.

This clonotype appeared a single time. J is TRBJ1-5 and V is TRBV29-1, with D unclear. Trimming stripped 4 bases from V and 0 bases from J, with 10 bases between. The CDR3 length is 14 residues. The V gene's germline CDR1 is SQVTM and CDR2 ANQGSEA. In DNA, the CDR3 is TGCAGCGTTGTGAAAGGCAGTAGCAATCAGCCCCAGCATTTT. It yields the protein CSVVKGSSNQPQHF.